The 22 T cell receptor beta chains given below trace back to one sample, sequenced in a study of T cell changes during pregnancy in multiple sclerosis. Profiling relied on immunoSEQ multiplex PCR, and the TCRdb table lists in-frame clones only, not all of them. The sample holds about 100,000 clones, just over 90% seen once. The sample was peripheral blood, taken after pregnancy. Receptors were obtained from a female donor with multiple sclerosis, enrolled in a pregnancy study.

The chain recombines TRBV23-1 with TRBJ1-4; a possible D gene is TRBD1 (6 bases). TRBV23-1 is recorded as an ORF, its role being uncertain. The CDR3 spans 21 residues. V dropped 6 bases and J dropped 4 bases, with 33 bases sitting between them. CDR3 nucleotides: TGCGCCAGCAGCCCTTGGGATGGGCATGGGCAGGGGAGGGGTAATAATGAAAAACTGTTTTTT. Amino acids: CASSPWDGHGQGRGNNEKLFF.

This chain uses TRBV10-3 with TRBJ2-2; TRBD1 matches 12 bases. The CDR3 contains 16 residues. J gave up 7 bases and V 8 bases, and 11 bases lay outside the gene matches. Germline-derived CDR1 and CDR2 are ENHRY and SYGVKD. CDR3 in amino acids: CAISSPGQGAFGELFF. The CDR3 nucleotides are TGTGCCATCTCCTCTCCGGGACAGGGGGCGTTCGGGGAGCTGTTTTTT.

The genes are TRBV27 and TRBJ2-1; D uncertain. Germline CDR1 is MNHEY and CDR2 is SMNVEV (reference sequence). V lost 5 bases to trimming and J lost 6 bases, with 11 bases between them. This CDR3 region has 13 residues. CDR3 amino acids: CASSVLGANEQFF. The DNA for the CDR3 is TGTGCCAGCAGTGTTTTAGGAGCCAATGAGCAGTTCTTC.

CDR3 sequence reads: CASSQDRASSYNSPLHF. The CDR3 nucleotides read TGCGCCAGCAGCCAAGACAGGGCTAGCTCCTATAATTCACCCCTCCACTTT. The chain has TRBV4-1 and TRBJ1-6, with D perhaps matching TRBD1 (5 bases). This CDR3 spans 17 amino acids. Germline V CDR1 and CDR2: MGHRA, YSYEKL. Trimming removed 0 bases from V and 0 bases from J, with 9 bases in between.

The chain joins TRBV7-9 to TRBJ2-7, with D possibly being TRBD1 (6 bases). V was clipped by 7 bases and J by 3 bases, with 13 bases between them. The V gene's germline CDR1 is SEHNR and CDR2 FQNEAQ (reference sequence). This CDR3 comprises 13 residues. CDR3: CASIPRGGYEQYF. Written as DNA, the CDR3 is TGTGCCAGCATACCCAGGGGTGGCTACGAGCAGTACTTC.

The chain combines TRBV27 with TRBJ1-5, with D possibly being TRBD1 (5 bases). This CDR3 comprises 14 residues. Trimming stripped 3 bases from V and 1 base from J, with 7 bases between. CDR1 is MNHEY, CDR2 SMNVEV, per germline (reference sequence). This CDR3 reads CASSFRGSNQPQHF. CDR3 bases: TGTGCCAGCAGTTTTCGGGGGAGCAATCAGCCCCAGCATTTT.

This chain links TRBV5-5 with TRBJ1-5; D unclear. CDR3 length equals 14 residues. V lost 1 base and J 8 bases, leaving 13 bases between the germline ends. Per germline, CDR1 SGHKS and CDR2 YYEKEE (reference sequence). CDR3 protein: CASSLLAGGEPQHF. CDR3 in DNA: TGTGCCAGCAGCTTGCTTGCGGGTGGGGAGCCCCAGCATTTT.

The J gene is TRBJ1-5, the V gene TRBV5-8; 10 nucleotides match TRBD1. CDR1 SGHTS and CDR2 YDEGEE come from the germline V gene. The CDR3 covers 14 residues. The V and J ends lost 4 bases and 10 bases, in that order; junction bases with no gene match: 8. CDR3 in DNA: TGTGCCAGCAGCCTCCGGGACAGGGGTCTCCCCCAGCATTTT. Encoded protein: CASSLRDRGLPQHF.

The chain carries TRBV11-2 and TRBJ2-7; D is undetermined. Trimming took 4 bases from V and 0 from J, leaving 7 bases between them. Germline CDR1 SGHAT, CDR2 FQNNGV. The CDR3 loop spans 13 amino acids. The CDR3 here is CASSYTISYEQYF. CDR3 DNA sequence: TGTGCCAGCAGCTACACCATCTCCTACGAGCAGTACTTC. Based on the CDR3 plus reference TRBV11-2 and TRBJ2-7, the full variable domain is EAGVAQSPRYKIIEKRQSVAFWCNPISGHATLYWYQQILGQGPKLLIQFQNNGVVDDSQLPKDRFSAERLKGVDSTLKIQPAKLEDSAVYLCASSYTISYEQYFGPGTRLTVT.

This clone was seen a few times. The chain uses TRBV5-6 and TRBJ1-1; TRBD1 matches 8 bases. The length of the CDR3 is 15 residues. Germline V lookup: CDR1 SGHDT, CDR2 YYEEEE. After removal of 0 bases from V and 4 bases from J, the junction contained 5 bases not matched to a gene. The CDR3 sequence is CASSLDPGGVTEAFF. CDR3 coding DNA: TGTGCCAGCAGCTTGGACCCAGGGGGCGTCACTGAAGCTTTCTTT. The full variable domain, with the rest looked up from reference TRBV5-6 and TRBJ1-1, is DAGVTQSPTHLIKTRGQQVTLRCSPKSGHDTVSWYQQALGQGPQFIFQYYEEEERQRGNFPDRFSGHQFPNYSSELNVNALLLGDSALYLCASSLDPGGVTEAFFGQGTRLTVV.

The chain carries TRBV7-6 and TRBJ2-3; D gene unclear. The germline V gene encodes CDR1 SGHVS and CDR2 FNYEAQ. CDR3 length: 15 residues. The V gene lost 1 base and the J gene lost 0 bases, with 8 bases spanning the gap. This CDR3 reads CASSLVDFSTDTQYF. The CDR3 bases are TGTGCCAGCAGCTTAGTCGACTTTAGCACAGATACGCAGTATTTT.

The chain recombines TRBV7-8 with TRBJ2-3; 10 bases map to TRBD2. The CDR3 extends over 16 amino acids. Germline V gives CDR1 SGHVS, CDR2 FQNEAQ. V shed 5 bases, J shed 4 bases, and the junction held 9 bases outside the gene matches. CDR3 DNA: TGTGCCAGCAGCCCTAGTCTAGCGGGGGTTTCAGATACGCAGTATTTT. Translated: CASSPSLAGVSDTQYF. The full variable domain, its missing parts supplied by reference TRBV7-8 and TRBJ2-3, is GAGVSQSPRYKVAKRGQDVALRCDPISGHVSLFWYQQALGQGPEFLTYFQNEAQLDKSGLPSDRFFAERPEGSVSTLKIQRTQQEDSAVYLCASSPSLAGVSDTQYFGPGTRLTVL.

This sequence joins TRBV20-1 and TRBJ1-2, with D hard to call. Germline V gene sequence: CDR1 DFQATT, CDR2 SNEGSKA (reference sequence). V was clipped by 0 bases and J by 8 bases, with 7 bases between them. This CDR3 is built from 11 residues. The CDR3 DNA sequence: TGCAGTGCTAGAGAAGACACAGGCTACACCTTC. Its protein product is CSAREDTGYTF.

The chain links TRBV7-2 to TRBJ1-2, with a weak D call TRBD1 (6 bases). Germline lookup yields CDR1 SGHTA and CDR2 FQGNSA. Trimming removed 3 bases at V and 6 bases at J, with 11 bases between. The CDR3 is 13 residues long. The CDR3 DNA sequence: TGTGCCAGCAGCTTGGTGGGGGCAGATGGCTACACCTTC. Translating it yields CASSLVGADGYTF.

This chain uses TRBV13 with TRBJ1-4; D remains ambiguous. CDR1 is PRHDT and CDR2 is FYEKMQ in the germline V gene (reference sequence). V was clipped by 4 bases and J by 8 bases, with 23 bases between them. This CDR3 has 17 residues. The CDR3 nucleotides read TGTGCCAGCAGCTCCACCTATAGAAGGAGGGTAGAGGAAAAACTGTTTTTT. This gives the protein CASSSTYRRRVEEKLFF.

This clone was seen once. This chain joins TRBV5-1 and TRBJ2-1, with D possibly being TRBD2 (5 bases). The CDR3 has 14 residues. Germline values: CDR1 SGHRS, CDR2 YFSETQ. With 4 bases removed from V and 6 bases from J, the gap between germline ends came to 14 bases. CDR3 nucleotides: TGCGCCAGCAGCCCCCTCGCGCTAGCCAATGAGCAGTTCTTC. As protein: CASSPLALANEQFF.

V is TRBV7-8 and J is TRBJ2-6; D is uncertain. The germline gives CDR1 SGHVS, CDR2 FQNEAQ. The CDR3 runs to 16 residues. The germline V and J ends were trimmed by 1 base and 1 base, with 8 bases remaining between them. This CDR3 is CASSLGSRSGANVLTF. The CDR3 DNA reads TGTGCCAGCAGCTTAGGCTCTCGGTCTGGGGCCAACGTCCTGACTTTC.

V is TRBV7-3 and J is TRBJ1-3, with D perhaps matching TRBD1 (5 bases). V lost 5 bases and J lost 9, with 11 bases in between. The germline gives CDR1 SGHTA, CDR2 FQGTGA. The length of the CDR3 is 12 residues. The CDR3 sequence is CASSQPGGTIYF. As DNA, the CDR3 is TGTGCCAGCAGCCAACCGGGGGGCACCATATATTTT. Supplemented by reference TRBV7-3 and TRBJ1-3, the full variable domain reads GAGVSQTPSNKVTEKGKYVELRCDPISGHTALYWYRQSLGQGPEFLIYFQGTGAADDSGLPNDRFFAVRPEGSVSTLKIQRTERGDSAVYLCASSQPGGTIYFGEGSWLTVV.

DNA of the CDR3: TGCAGCGTAGAGCAAGCCCCCACTGAAGCTTTCTTT. Translated: CSVEQAPTEAFF. This chain uses TRBV29-1 with TRBJ1-1; no clear D. The CDR3 covers 12 residues. Trimming pared 6 bases from V and 4 bases from J, leaving 12 bases between. CDR1 SQVTM and CDR2 ANQGSEA come from the germline V gene. The variable domain in full, completed from reference TRBV29-1 and TRBJ1-1, reads SAVISQKPSRDICQRGTSLTIQCQVDSQVTMMFWYRQQPGQSLTLIATANQGSEATYESGFVIDKFPISRPNLTFSTLTVSNMSPEDSSIYLCSVEQAPTEAFFGQGTRLTVV.

V gene TRBV15 combines with J gene TRBJ2-6; maybe TRBD2 (5 bases). Per germline, CDR1 LNHNV and CDR2 YYDKDF (reference sequence). The CDR3 is 18 amino acids. The V end lost 5 bases, the J end lost 0 bases, and 17 bases lay between the germline ends. CDR3 region: CATSRGIGISSGANVLTF. Written as DNA, the CDR3 is TGTGCCACCAGCCGGGGAATCGGTATTAGCTCTGGGGCCAACGTCCTGACTTTC.

The J gene is TRBJ1-6, the V gene TRBV7-2; TRBD1 might be the D (6 bases). CDR1 and CDR2 (germline): SGHTA, FQGNSA. The CDR3 is 14 residues long. V was clipped by 5 bases and J by 7 bases, with 12 bases between them. DNA of the CDR3: TGTGCCAGCAGCCCCGGGACACAGAATTCACCCCTCCACTTT. This gives the protein CASSPGTQNSPLHF.

V usage is TRBV27 and J usage is TRBJ1-5; a weak D match, TRBD1 (6 bases). This CDR3 has 14 amino acids. V dropped 5 bases and J dropped 9 bases, with 17 bases sitting between them. Germline V CDR1 and CDR2: MNHEY, SMNVEV (reference sequence). The CDR3: CASSRGGAPGPQHF. CDR3 in DNA: TGTGCCAGCAGTCGTGGGGGGGCCCCCGGGCCCCAGCATTTT.